This T cell receptor beta chain appears in the sequencing data of a study of blood T cells in healthy people across ages. Study results and caveats: Reliance upon unsorted PBMCs precluded definitive naive versus antigen-experienced comparison. Significant beta diversity loss was already apparent by age about 39, declining roughly linearly.

The use of a sample-barcoded 5' primer and a J-beta primer mix characterized a second PCR of about 6 to 11 cycles. TCRdb re-analysed the 5' RACE reads in MiXCR, keeping a single row per CDR3 protein. This table holds almost 800,000 distinct CDR3 sequences, roughly 64% found once. In regard to this clonotype: The antigen is not known.

This CDR3 region has 13 residues. Looked up from germline, CDR1 is SGHDN and CDR2 is FVKESK. Between the trimmed V and J ends, which lost 6 bases and 4 bases, there was a span of 9 bases. The sequenced material came from blood. The V call is TRBV14, the J call TRBJ1-4; D not resolved. This sequence originates from a man under 40 in good health. The CDR3 loop is CASSLSINEKLFF. In DNA, the CDR3 is TGTGCCAGCAGTCTGTCGATTAATGAAAAACTGTTTTTT.